Sequencing of this T cell receptor beta chain was carried out in a study of blood T cell repertoires in COVID-19. Overall study: Material from acute and convalescent COVID-19 was sourced from the United States, Italy and Spain. Sample material is recorded as cDNA or gDNA derived from T cells, B-cell-depleted T cells, or PBMCs.

Original methodology: The assay estimated nucleated cells by amplifying reference gene primers. Profiled with immunoSEQ multiplex PCR; TCRdb holds only in-frame clones, not every one. That table is the source of V, J and clone size, and D and trimming were worked out from the DNA. The top ten clones hold 10% to 15% of a sample with 84,000 or so clones, approximately 80% of them seen once. V gave up 2 bases and J gave up 11 bases; unmatched junction bases: 7. CDR1 LGHDT and CDR2 YNNKEL come from the germline V gene (reference sequence). CDR3 length: 14 amino acids. The TCR originated in a woman between 65 and 79 years old with active or convalescent COVID-19. Material for sequencing was peripheral blood. The chain has TRBV3-1 (or the pseudogene TRBV3-2) and TRBJ1-1; 11 bases are shared with TRBD1. This CDR3 is CASSQKGTGGWAFF. CDR3 in DNA: TGTGCCAGCAGCCAAAAGGGGACAGGGGGTTGGGCTTTCTTT.